This passage covers 15 T cell receptor beta chains from one sample sequenced in a study of shared clonotypes between healthy human individuals. Naive CD8 cells, CD45RO-negative and positively selected for CCR7, excluded terminally differentiated effector memory CD45RA+ cells. TCRdb's table, derived via immunoSEQ multiplex PCR, lists solely in-frame clones and lacks some. In the table there are millions of clones, about 95% of which are singletons. Sequenced sample: naive CD8+ T cells sorted from blood. The origin of the receptors is a man aged 18 to 29 in good health.

This chain joins TRBV5-1 and TRBJ1-2; D perhaps matches TRBD1 (5 bases). Germline V gene lookup returns CDR1 SGHRS and CDR2 YFSETQ. This CDR3 is built from 14 residues. Trimming pared 3 bases from V and 3 bases from J, leaving 12 bases between. This CDR3 is CASSWEAGDYGYTF. CDR3 DNA: TGCGCCAGCAGCTGGGAAGCGGGGGACTATGGCTACACCTTC. Supplemented by reference TRBV5-1 and TRBJ1-2, the full variable domain reads KAGVTQTPRYLIKTRGQQVTLSCSPISGHRSVSWYQQTPGQGLQFLFEYFSETQRNKGNFPGRFSGRQFSNSRSEMNVSTLELGDSALYLCASSWEAGDYGYTFGSGTRLTVV.

The rearrangement joins TRBV9 to TRBJ2-5; 10 positions match TRBD2. The junction had 3 bases not matched to a gene; V was cut back by 0 bases and J by 4 bases. CDR3 size: 15 residues. CDR1 is SGDLS and CDR2 is YYNGEE in the germline V gene. DNA of the CDR3: TGTGCCAGCAGCGTAGAGGGACTAGCGTCAGAGACCCAGTACTTC. Translation gives CASSVEGLASETQYF.

The chain carries TRBV6-5 and TRBJ2-1, with D unresolved. This CDR3 spans 16 amino acids. V was shortened by 0 bases and J by 8 bases, with 17 bases between the two germline ends. The germline gives CDR1 MNHEY, CDR2 SVGAGI. The CDR3 coding sequence is TGTGCCAGCAGTTACTCGTCGGAGAGGTCACAAGATGAGCAGTTCTTC. This gives the protein CASSYSSERSQDEQFF.

This clone was detected only once. The V and J genes are TRBV7-9 and TRBJ2-5, with D perhaps TRBD2 (6 bases). The CDR3 extends over 16 amino acids. The germline V gene has CDR1 SEHNR and CDR2 FQNEAQ (reference sequence). The V and J ends lost 2 bases and 2 bases respectively, with 15 bases between them. CDR3 sequence reads: CASSLRGGESQETQYF. CDR3 sequence (DNA): TGTGCCAGCAGCTTAAGGGGCGGGGAGTCACAAGAGACCCAGTACTTC.

A remark on this clone: Other DNA sequences of this sample code for an identical CDR3. The J gene is TRBJ2-7, the V gene TRBV6-5, with D possibly matching TRBD2 (5 bases). Trimming stripped 0 bases from V and 6 bases from J, with 9 bases between. The CDR3 loop spans 13 amino acids. CDR1 and CDR2 (germline): MNHEY, SVGAGI. The CDR3 nucleotides are TGTGCCAGCAGTTACTCGAGCGGCCTCGAGCAGTACTTC. Amino acids: CASSYSSGLEQYF.

This clone has only a few counts. The V gene is TRBV6-6, the J gene TRBJ2-7; TRBD1 is a possible D gene (6 bases). Germline V gene sequence: CDR1 MNHNY, CDR2 SVGAGI (reference sequence). With 6 bases removed from V and 2 bases from J, the gap between germline ends came to 14 bases. The CDR3 is made up of 14 amino acids. This CDR3 is CASRPRDITYEQYF. In DNA, the CDR3 is TGTGCCAGCAGACCACGGGACATCACCTACGAGCAGTACTTC.

The rearrangement links TRBV7-9 to TRBJ1-2; D is unclear. V was shortened by 1 base and J by 6 bases, with 12 bases between the two germline ends. Looked up from germline, CDR1 is SEHNR and CDR2 is FQNEAQ (reference sequence). The CDR3 is 14 amino acids. The CDR3 DNA reads as TGTGCCAGCAGCTTAGGGTGGGCCGAGGATGGCTACACCTTC. Translation gives CASSLGWAEDGYTF.

A single count supports this clone. Other DNA sequences from this sample encode an identical CDR3 as well. The V and J genes are TRBV27 and TRBJ2-7; 8 positions agree with TRBD1. The junction had 7 bases not matched to a gene; V was cut back by 2 bases and J by 7 bases. The CDR3 spans 14 residues. Germline V gene sequence: CDR1 MNHEY, CDR2 SMNVEV (reference sequence). This CDR3 reads CASSLRQGLYEQYF. CDR3 DNA: TGTGCCAGCAGTTTAAGACAGGGGCTGTATGAGCAGTACTTC.

The chain links TRBV2 to TRBJ2-7; 7 nucleotides agree with TRBD1. J was trimmed by 3 bases and V by 11 bases; bases with no gene match: 13. The CDR3 has 14 residues. The germline CDR1 and CDR2 sequences are SNHLY and FYNNEI. CDR3 residues: CASFPGQPFYEQYF. DNA for the CDR3: TGTGCCTCCTTCCCGGGACAGCCGTTCTACGAGCAGTACTTC.

This clone was found once. The CDR3 loop is CASSLSAGTGSYEQYF. The CDR3 DNA is TGTGCCAGCAGCTTGTCGGCGGGGACAGGGAGCTACGAGCAGTACTTC. This chain links TRBV5-6 with TRBJ2-7, with 9 bases that match TRBD1. The CDR3 has 16 residues. The germline V gene encodes CDR1 SGHDT and CDR2 YYEEEE. J was trimmed by 3 bases and V by 1 base; bases with no gene match: 8.

V is TRBV29-1 and J is TRBJ2-2; TRBD2 might be the D (6 bases). The length of the CDR3 is 13 residues. Germline values: CDR1 SQVTM, CDR2 ANQGSEA. Trimming removed 6 bases at V and 5 bases at J, with 13 bases between. The CDR3 DNA reads TGCAGCGTAGGACCGGCGGGGACCGGGGAGCTGTTTTTT. Residues: CSVGPAGTGELFF.

This sequence joins TRBV10-3 and TRBJ2-3; D call uncertain. Germline-derived CDR1 and CDR2 are ENHRY and SYGVKD. CDR3 length: 16 amino acids. V lost 0 bases and J lost 3, with 13 bases in between. CDR3: CAISESGEGLTDTQYF. The CDR3 coding sequence is TGTGCCATCAGTGAGTCTGGTGAAGGGTTGACAGATACGCAGTATTTT.

The J gene is TRBJ2-7, the V gene TRBV5-1; 7 nucleotides agree with TRBD1. Germline CDR1 and CDR2: SGHRS and YFSETQ. After removal of 4 bases from V and 3 bases from J, the junction contained 4 bases not matched to a gene. The CDR3 spans 13 residues. CDR3 protein: CASSVGQNYEQYF. CDR3 coding DNA: TGCGCCAGCAGCGTGGGACAGAACTACGAGCAGTACTTC.

The V and J genes are TRBV9 and TRBJ2-3; 8 bases line up with TRBD2. The CDR3 has 19 amino acids. The V segment lost 3 bases and the J segment 2 bases; nucleotides outside the gene matches: 17. Looked up from germline, CDR1 is SGDLS and CDR2 is YYNGEE. The CDR3 sequence: CASSGMGGVIAGYTDTQYF. CDR3 coding DNA: TGTGCCAGCAGCGGTATGGGAGGGGTTATAGCGGGATACACAGATACGCAGTATTTT.

V usage is TRBV28 and J usage is TRBJ1-1; TRBD1 matches 8 bases. This CDR3 is built from 15 residues. Per germline, CDR1 MDHEN and CDR2 SYDVKM. Trimming cost V 4 bases and J 3 bases; bases outside gene matches: 7. CDR3 DNA sequence: TGTGCCAGCAGTTCGGACAGGGAGAAGGACACTGAAGCTTTCTTT. Its translation is CASSSDREKDTEAFF.